A selection of T cell receptor beta chains follows, all from one sample in a study of blood T cell repertoires in COVID-19. This table comes from immunoSEQ multiplex PCR, and its TCRdb copy is limited to in-frame clones, with some not included. The data contain some 270,000 clones, about 91% of them seen just once; the ten biggest clones take up around 4.6%. The material sequenced was peripheral blood. The receptors originated from a woman aged 40 to 49 who had recovered from COVID-19. Each CDR3 is given with its conserved first and last residue. The D gene is left open where the match is weak. For some rows the clone size is stated as once, few or many, or as a class when expanded; others skip it.

J: TRBJ2-3; size: once; V: TRBV3-1/TRBV3-2; D: .; CDR3: CASSQEGAITDTQYF; DNA: TGTGCCAGCAGCCAAGAGGGGGCTATTACAGATACGCAGTATTTT
J: TRBJ2-5; size: .; V: TRBV18; D: .; CDR3: CASSPISQQETQYF; DNA: TGTGCCAGCTCACCAATATCACAGCAAGAGACCCAGTACTTC
J: TRBJ2-7; size: .; V: TRBV19; D: TRBD1; CDR3: CASRDNRGSYEQYF; DNA: TGTGCCAGTAGAGACAACAGGGGATCCTACGAGCAGTACTTC
J: TRBJ1-3; size: .; V: TRBV3-1/TRBV3-2; D: .; CDR3: CASSHSPGNTIYF; DNA: TGTGCCAGCAGCCATAGTCCGGGAAACACCATATATTTT
J: TRBJ2-1; size: .; V: TRBV4-1; D: .; CDR3: CASSQESAAASVNEQFF; DNA: TGCGCCAGCAGCCAAGAAAGTGCGGCCGCATCAGTCAATGAGCAGTTCTTC
J: TRBJ2-5; size: .; V: TRBV7-2; D: .; CDR3: CASSLPRGKETQYF; DNA: TGTGCCAGCAGCCTTCCCCGGGGAAAAGAGACCCAGTACTTC
J: TRBJ1-1; size: .; V: TRBV28; D: .; CDR3: CASSRIDRMSTEAFF; DNA: TGTGCCAGCAGTCGGATCGACAGGATGTCCACTGAAGCTTTCTTT
J: TRBJ1-2; size: .; V: TRBV12-3/TRBV12-4; D: .; CDR3: CASSFKNNYGYTF; DNA: TGTGCCAGCAGTTTTAAAAATAACTATGGCTACACCTTC
J: TRBJ1-1; size: .; V: TRBV2; D: .; CDR3: CASSDRTRGFGTEAFF; DNA: TGTGCCAGCAGTGATCGGACCCGGGGTTTTGGCACTGAAGCTTTCTTT
J: TRBJ2-2; size: .; V: TRBV10-3; D: .; CDR3: CAGGTANTGELFF; DNA: TGTGCCGGGGGGACGGCGAACACCGGGGAGCTGTTTTTT
J: TRBJ2-2; size: .; V: TRBV5-5; D: .; CDR3: CASSPGSGELFF; DNA: TGTGCCAGCAGCCCGGGATCCGGGGAGCTGTTTTTT
J: TRBJ2-7; size: few; V: TRBV7-9; D: .; CDR3: CASSPTASRESYEQYF; DNA: TGTGCCAGCAGCCCCACGGCGAGCCGGGAGTCCTACGAGCAGTACTTC
J: TRBJ2-3; size: .; V: TRBV7-9; D: TRBD1; CDR3: CASNSQGAHTDTQYF; DNA: TGTGCCAGCAACTCACAGGGGGCGCACACAGATACGCAGTATTTT
J: TRBJ2-1; size: .; V: TRBV6-5; D: .; CDR3: CATSLSDNNEQFF; DNA: TGTGCCACCTCCCTATCCGACAACAATGAGCAGTTCTTC
J: TRBJ2-1; size: once; V: TRBV18; D: TRBD2; CDR3: CASSPGTSGNEQFF; DNA: TGTGCCAGCTCACCCGGGACTAGTGGGAATGAGCAGTTCTTC